The 13 T cell receptor beta chains below all came from one sample that was sequenced in a study of technical replicates of blood from a few donors. Sequenced by immunoSEQ multiplex PCR; TCRdb stores in-frame clones only, minus some. The data show tens of thousands of clones, around 94% seen once. Sequenced: T cells isolated from PBMCs. The source of these receptors is a human donor in good health.

The chain joins TRBV7-2 to TRBJ1-1; 9 bases agree with TRBD1. Germline CDR1 and CDR2: SGHTA and FQGNSA. This CDR3 spans 18 amino acids. Trimming cost V 5 bases and J 3 bases; bases outside gene matches: 16. The CDR3 DNA follows: TGTGCCAGCAGCCTCACTTACAGGGGGCTAAGATTGGACACTGAAGCTTTCTTT. Its translation: CASSLTYRGLRLDTEAFF.

This clone was recorded once. The chain combines TRBV5-5 with TRBJ2-7; 11 positions match TRBD1. This CDR3 has 18 amino acids. V dropped 4 bases and J dropped 5; count of bases not matched to a gene: 17. Germline-derived CDR1 and CDR2 are SGHKS and YYEKEE (reference sequence). CDR3: CASSPRTGGPAWSDEQYF. The CDR3 nucleotides read TGTGCCAGCAGCCCCAGGACAGGGGGCCCCGCGTGGTCTGACGAGCAGTACTTC.

The table lists this clone with a few counts. The CDR3 protein is CASSRTDTGELFF. The CDR3 DNA is TGTGCCAGTAGTCGGACAGACACCGGGGAGCTGTTTTTT. The J gene is TRBJ2-2, the V gene TRBV19; a weak D match, TRBD1 (6 bases). V lost 5 bases, J lost 3 bases, and 7 bases lay in between. The CDR3 covers 13 residues. The germline V gene encodes CDR1 LNHDA and CDR2 SQIVND (reference sequence).

This chain joins TRBV9 and TRBJ1-2; 8 bases map to TRBD1. Germline V gene data show CDR1 as SGDLS and CDR2 as YYNGEE. This CDR3 contains 15 residues. Trimming cost V 3 bases and J 0 bases; bases outside gene matches: 4. CDR3 region: CASSGRTGSNYGYTF. CDR3 sequence (DNA): TGTGCCAGCAGCGGTCGGACAGGGTCTAACTATGGCTACACCTTC.

The chain recombines TRBV5-4 with TRBJ2-7; no clear D gene. The CDR3 contains 13 residues. V was pared by 4 bases and J by 0 bases, with 8 bases between. In germline, CDR1 is SGHNT, CDR2 YYREEE (reference sequence). The CDR3 DNA is TGTGCCAGCAGCCCATCTAACTCCTACGAGCAGTACTTC. As protein: CASSPSNSYEQYF.

V and J are TRBV5-1 and TRBJ1-1, with D possibly being TRBD1 (6 bases). Germline CDR1 SGHRS, CDR2 YFSETQ. Trimming left V 7 bases short and J 0 bases short, with 22 bases between. The CDR3 length is 17 residues. In DNA form, the CDR3 reads TGCGCCAGCTCTCTGGGGGGGGCAGGAAATATGAACACTGAAGCTTTCTTT. Translation gives CASSLGGAGNMNTEAFF.

The chain has TRBV19 and TRBJ2-3; D may be TRBD1 (6 bases). CDR3 length equals 14 residues. The germline V gene has CDR1 LNHDA and CDR2 SQIVND (reference sequence). Trimming cost V 7 bases and J 1 base, with 12 bases left between them. CDR3 sequence: CASTRDIRTDTQYF. The CDR3, as DNA: TGTGCCAGTACCCGGGACATTCGCACAGATACGCAGTATTTT.

The chain combines TRBV11-2 with TRBJ2-5; 9 nucleotides line up with TRBD2. The CDR3 extends over 14 amino acids. The germline gives CDR1 SGHAT, CDR2 FQNNGV. With V trimmed by 5 bases and J by 5 bases, 6 bases remained unmatched. The chain's CDR3 is CASSALAGRETQYF. The CDR3 bases are TGTGCCAGCAGCGCACTAGCGGGCCGGGAGACCCAGTACTTC.

This clone has only a few counts. The rearrangement links TRBV6-4 to TRBJ1-1; 9 bases match TRBD1. Germline CDR1 MRHNA, CDR2 SNTAGT. The CDR3 covers 14 residues. With 6 bases clipped from V and 6 bases from J, the junction kept 8 bases outside the gene matches. The CDR3 loop is CASRADRGIAEAFF. The CDR3 coding sequence is TGTGCCAGCAGGGCGGACAGGGGAATCGCTGAAGCTTTCTTT.

This rearrangement joins TRBV4-1 to TRBJ2-7; TRBD2 matches 12 bases. This CDR3 spans 15 amino acids. Germline V lookup: CDR1 MGHRA, CDR2 YSYEKL. V shed 4 bases, J shed 3 bases, and the junction held 4 bases outside the gene matches. The chain's CDR3 is CASSRPTSGGYEQYF. Here the CDR3 DNA reads TGCGCCAGCAGCCGCCCGACTAGCGGGGGCTACGAGCAGTACTTC.

The V and J genes are TRBV5-1 and TRBJ2-3; 10 bases fit TRBD1. This CDR3 spans 15 amino acids. Germline V CDR1 and CDR2: SGHRS, YFSETQ. V trimming: 4 bases; J trimming: 3 bases; junction bases outside the gene matches: 5. CDR3 in DNA: TGCGCCAGCAGCCTCCGGGACAGGGGTACAGATACGCAGTATTTT. It codes for CASSLRDRGTDTQYF. Drawing the rest from reference TRBV5-1 and TRBJ2-3, the complete variable domain is KAGVTQTPRYLIKTRGQQVTLSCSPISGHRSVSWYQQTPGQGLQFLFEYFSETQRNKGNFPGRFSGRQFSNSRSEMNVSTLELGDSALYLCASSLRDRGTDTQYFGPGTRLTVL.

This clone was counted a single time. The genes are TRBV27 and TRBJ2-7; D perhaps matches TRBD1 (6 bases). V was shortened by 5 bases and J by 0 bases, with 17 bases between the two germline ends. Germline CDR1 is MNHEY and CDR2 is SMNVEV (reference sequence). This CDR3 contains 16 residues. This CDR3 reads CASSINRVLSSYEQYF. CDR3 DNA: TGTGCCAGCAGTATAAACAGGGTATTGAGCTCCTACGAGCAGTACTTC.

This rearrangement joins TRBV11-3 to TRBJ2-1; 7 bases fit TRBD1. The V and J ends lost 0 bases and 6 bases, in that order; junction bases with no gene match: 2. This CDR3 is built from 14 residues. Germline CDR1 and CDR2: SGHNT and YENEEA. The DNA of the CDR3 is TGTGCCAGCAGCTTAGAGGGGACAGTCAATGAGCAGTTCTTC. Its protein is CASSLEGTVNEQFF.